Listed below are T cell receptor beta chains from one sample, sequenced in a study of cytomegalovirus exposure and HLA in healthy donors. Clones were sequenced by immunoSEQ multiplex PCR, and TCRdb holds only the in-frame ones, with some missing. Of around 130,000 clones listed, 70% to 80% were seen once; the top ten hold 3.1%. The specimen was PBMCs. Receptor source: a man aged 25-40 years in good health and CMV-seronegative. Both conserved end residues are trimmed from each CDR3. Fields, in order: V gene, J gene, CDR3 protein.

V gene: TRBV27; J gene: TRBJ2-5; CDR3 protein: ASSTTGAYAQY
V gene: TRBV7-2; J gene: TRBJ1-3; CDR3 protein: ASSSSLLGSRRAGNTIY
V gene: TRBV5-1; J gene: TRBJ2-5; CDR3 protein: ASSWGPVGETQY
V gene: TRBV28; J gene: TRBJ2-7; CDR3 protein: ASSLPTHLPGGGFYEQY
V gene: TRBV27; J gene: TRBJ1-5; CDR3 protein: ASSLVGDRGMIGNQPQH
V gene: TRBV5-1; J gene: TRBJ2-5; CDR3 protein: ASSSHGSETQY
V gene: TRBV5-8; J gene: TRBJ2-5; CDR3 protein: ASSLGYGEYQETQY
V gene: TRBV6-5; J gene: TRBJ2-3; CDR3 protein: ASSYSGKSTDTQY
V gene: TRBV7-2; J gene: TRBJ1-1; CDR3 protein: ATQHRFEAF
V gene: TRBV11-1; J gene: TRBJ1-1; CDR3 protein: ASSRGGVPEAF
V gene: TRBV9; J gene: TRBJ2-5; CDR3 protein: ASSVAGGRLETQY
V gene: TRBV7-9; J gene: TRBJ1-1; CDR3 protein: ASSWDRGLGTEAF
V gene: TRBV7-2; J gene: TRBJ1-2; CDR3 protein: ASSLSGVANYGYT
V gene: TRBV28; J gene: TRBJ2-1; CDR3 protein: ASRLRRLSSYNEQF
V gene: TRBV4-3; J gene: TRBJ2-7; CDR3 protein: ASSQTGLGEQY
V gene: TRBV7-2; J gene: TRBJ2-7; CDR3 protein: ASSYTGQSTYEQY
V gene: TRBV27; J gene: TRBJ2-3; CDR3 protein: ASSILLAGGPADTQY
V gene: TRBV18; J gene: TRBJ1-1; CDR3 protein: ASHKGGQGAEAF
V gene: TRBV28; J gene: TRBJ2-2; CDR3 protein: ASRAGQGFGGELF
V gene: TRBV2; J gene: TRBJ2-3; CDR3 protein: ASSGGLAGGRSDTQY
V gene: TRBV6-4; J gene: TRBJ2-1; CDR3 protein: ASSDWTSGRAGNEQF
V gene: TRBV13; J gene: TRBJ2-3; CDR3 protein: ASSLGGSGVFPDTQY
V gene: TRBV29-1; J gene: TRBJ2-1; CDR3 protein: SVALAGGYEQF
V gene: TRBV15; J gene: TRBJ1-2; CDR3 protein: ATSRDRTRSDGYT
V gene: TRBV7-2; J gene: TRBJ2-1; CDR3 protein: ASSSQPGLAGVYNEQF
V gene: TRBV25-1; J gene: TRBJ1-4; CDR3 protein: ASSVSSGTGGEKLF
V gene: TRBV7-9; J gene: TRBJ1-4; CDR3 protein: ASSLSGDEKLF
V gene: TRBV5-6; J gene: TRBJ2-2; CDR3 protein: ASSLADRLRTGELF
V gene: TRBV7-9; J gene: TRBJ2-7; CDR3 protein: ASSLAGQIYEQY
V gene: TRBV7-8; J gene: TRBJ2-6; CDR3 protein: ASSLGGSGANVLT
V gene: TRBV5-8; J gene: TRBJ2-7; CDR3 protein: ASSRVYEQY
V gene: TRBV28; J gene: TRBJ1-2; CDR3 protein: ASSFHLARGYT
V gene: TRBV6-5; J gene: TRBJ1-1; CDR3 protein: ASSRYSGTEAF
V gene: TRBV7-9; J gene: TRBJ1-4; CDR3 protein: ASSLGGGSNEKLF
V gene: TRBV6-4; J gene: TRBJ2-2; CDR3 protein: ASSDRFSRVTGELF
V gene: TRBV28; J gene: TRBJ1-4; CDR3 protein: ASRTRQGQEKLF
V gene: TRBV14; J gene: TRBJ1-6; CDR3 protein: ASSLQAYNSPLH
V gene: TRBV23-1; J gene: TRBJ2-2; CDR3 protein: ASQPGHLPGGTGELF
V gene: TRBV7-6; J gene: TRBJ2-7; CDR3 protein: ASSLQGYEQY
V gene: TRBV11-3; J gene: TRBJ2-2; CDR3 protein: ASSPSGTGELF
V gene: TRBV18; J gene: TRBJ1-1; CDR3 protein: ASSSSTAMNTEAF
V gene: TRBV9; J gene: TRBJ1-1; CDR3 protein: ASSAFGGGAEAF
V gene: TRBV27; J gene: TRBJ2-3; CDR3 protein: ASSLSVADTQY
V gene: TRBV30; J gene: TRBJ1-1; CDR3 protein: AWSVRGTEAF
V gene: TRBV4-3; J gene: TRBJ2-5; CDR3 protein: ASSQYHYEGADKETQY
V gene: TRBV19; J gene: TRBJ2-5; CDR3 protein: ASSIFSDETQY
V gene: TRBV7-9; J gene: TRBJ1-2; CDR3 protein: ASSDRDSNGYT
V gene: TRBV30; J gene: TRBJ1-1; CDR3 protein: AWRAQSNTEAF
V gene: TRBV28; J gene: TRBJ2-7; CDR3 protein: ASSLRTDRSYEQY
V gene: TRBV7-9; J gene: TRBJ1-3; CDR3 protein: AGWGGSGNTIY
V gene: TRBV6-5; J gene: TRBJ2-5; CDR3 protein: ASSYSYRDQETQY
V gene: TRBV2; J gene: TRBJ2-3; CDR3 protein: ASSDRDRGADTQY
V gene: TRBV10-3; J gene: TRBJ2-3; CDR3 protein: AIKLTSGSADTQY